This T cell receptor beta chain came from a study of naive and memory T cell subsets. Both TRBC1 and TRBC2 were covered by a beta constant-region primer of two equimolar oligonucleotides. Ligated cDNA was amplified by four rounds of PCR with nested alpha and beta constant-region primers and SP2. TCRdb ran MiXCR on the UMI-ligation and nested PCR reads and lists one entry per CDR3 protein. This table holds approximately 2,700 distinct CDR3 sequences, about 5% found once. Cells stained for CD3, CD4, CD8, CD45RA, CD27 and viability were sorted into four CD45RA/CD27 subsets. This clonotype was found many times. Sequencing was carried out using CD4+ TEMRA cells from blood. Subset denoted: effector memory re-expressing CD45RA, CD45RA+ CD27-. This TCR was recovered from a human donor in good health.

CDR3: CSVGQDLYEQYF. CDR3 nucleotide sequence: TGCAGCGTTGGGCAGGACCTATACGAGCAGTACTTC. The chain has TRBV29-1 and TRBJ2-7; D unclear. Deletions cut 4 bases from V and 4 bases from J, with 11 bases between. From germline, CDR1 is SQVTM and CDR2 ANQGSEA. The CDR3 consists of 12 residues.